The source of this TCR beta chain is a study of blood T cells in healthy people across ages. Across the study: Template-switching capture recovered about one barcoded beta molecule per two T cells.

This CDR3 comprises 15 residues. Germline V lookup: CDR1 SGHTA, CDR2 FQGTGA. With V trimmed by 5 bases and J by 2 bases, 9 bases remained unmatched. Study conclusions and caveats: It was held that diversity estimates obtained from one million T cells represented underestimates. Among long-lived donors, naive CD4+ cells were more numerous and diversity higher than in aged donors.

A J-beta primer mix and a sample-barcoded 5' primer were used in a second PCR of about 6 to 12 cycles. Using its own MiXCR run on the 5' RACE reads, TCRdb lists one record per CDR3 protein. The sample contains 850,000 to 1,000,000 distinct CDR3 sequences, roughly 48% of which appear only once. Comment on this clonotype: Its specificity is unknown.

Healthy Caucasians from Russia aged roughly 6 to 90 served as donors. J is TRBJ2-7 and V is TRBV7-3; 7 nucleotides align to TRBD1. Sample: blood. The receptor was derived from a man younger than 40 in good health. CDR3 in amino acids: CASSLLSGTAYEQYF. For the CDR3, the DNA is TGTGCCAGCAGCCTACTATCCGGGACAGCCTACGAGCAGTACTTC.